The 19 T cell receptor beta chains below all came from one sample that was sequenced in a study of blood T cell repertoires in COVID-19. Measured with immunoSEQ multiplex PCR; TCRdb has only the in-frame clones, and not every one. The sample carries around 76,000 clones, roughly 85% recorded once. Material: peripheral blood. The source is an elderly man with acute or convalescent COVID-19.

This chain uses TRBV5-6 with TRBJ1-4; 9 positions match TRBD1. CDR1 is SGHDT, CDR2 YYEEEE, per germline. CDR3 length equals 19 residues. After removal of 0 bases from V and 7 bases from J, the junction contained 16 bases not matched to a gene. The CDR3 region is CASSLAYRGQVGSREKLFF. In DNA form, the CDR3 reads TGTGCCAGCAGCTTGGCCTACAGGGGGCAGGTTGGTAGTCGTGAAAAACTGTTTTTT.

The rearrangement links TRBV7-2 to TRBJ1-2; no clear D. V lost 2 bases to trimming and J lost 4 bases, with 8 bases between them. The CDR3 has 13 residues. CDR1 is SGHTA, CDR2 FQGNSA, per germline. CDR3: CASSLSGSYGYTF. The CDR3 DNA reads TGTGCCAGCAGCTTATCCGGGAGCTATGGCTACACCTTC.

A note on this clone: The germline gene is not matched at one end of the junction; a read error may be the cause. The V gene is TRBV29-1, the J gene TRBJ2-7, with 7 bases fitting TRBD1. This CDR3 is 10 amino acids long. Germline-derived CDR1 and CDR2 are SQVTM and ANQGSEA. The CDR3 spells CSVEDPGQIF. DNA of the CDR3: TGCAGCGTTGAAGACCCGGGACAGATCTTC.

CDR3 sequence: CASRYRNEKLFF. The CDR3 nucleotides are TGTGCCAGCAGGTACAGGAATGAAAAACTGTTTTTT. The chain uses TRBV28 and TRBJ1-4; a weak D match, TRBD1 (5 bases). Trimming removed 6 bases from V and 5 bases from J, with 7 bases in between. This CDR3 contains 12 residues. Germline V CDR1 and CDR2: MDHEN, SYDVKM.

This chain links TRBV27 with TRBJ1-2; 10 nucleotides align to TRBD1. CDR1 and CDR2 (germline): MNHEY, SMNVEV (reference sequence). The CDR3 totals 14 residues. J lost 7 bases, V lost 5 bases, and 7 bases had no gene match. The chain's CDR3 is CASSPMRQGAGYTF. The CDR3 bases are TGTGCCAGCAGTCCGATGAGACAGGGGGCTGGCTACACCTTC.

This clone is a singleton in its sample. J is TRBJ1-2 and V is TRBV28, with D maybe TRBD1 (6 bases). The CDR3 sequence is 14 residues long. Germline CDR1 reads MDHEN; CDR2 reads SYDVKM. V shed 6 bases and J shed 2 bases, with 13 bases lying between them. DNA for the CDR3: TGTGCCAGCAGGCGGGGGGGCGCCAACTATGGCTACACCTTC. It translates to CASRRGGANYGYTF.

This clone counts as medium-sized. CDR3 nucleotide sequence: TGTGCCAGCAGCTTTGGGGCTGGCACTGAAGCTTTCTTT. It encodes CASSFGAGTEAFF. The chain is built from TRBV5-4 and TRBJ1-1; the D gene is possibly TRBD1 (5 bases). CDR3 size: 13 residues. Between the trimmed V and J ends, which lost 2 bases and 4 bases, there was a span of 9 bases. Germline loops: CDR1 SGHNT, CDR2 YYREEE (reference sequence).

The chain carries TRBV19 and TRBJ1-5, with 7 bases fitting TRBD1. The CDR3 has 14 amino acids. CDR1 is LNHDA, CDR2 SQIVND, per germline (reference sequence). V dropped 7 bases and J dropped 7; count of bases not matched to a gene: 10. This chain's CDR3 is CASNLGQSIQPQHF. CDR3 in DNA: TGTGCCAGTAACCTGGGACAGAGTATACAGCCCCAGCATTTT.

The V and J genes are TRBV7-9 and TRBJ2-3, with no clear D. The CDR3 has 15 residues. V lost 5 bases and J 1 base, leaving 13 bases between the germline ends. Germline lookup yields CDR1 SEHNR and CDR2 FQNEAQ (reference sequence). The CDR3, as DNA: TGTGCCAGCAGCCTCCCTTCCCGGGGCACAGATACGCAGTATTTT. Residues: CASSLPSRGTDTQYF.

CDR3 sequence reads: CASSSSPGSSGREPYQFF. CDR3 nucleotide sequence: TGTGCCAGCAGCTCCTCCCCGGGGTCTAGCGGTCGTGAGCCTTACCAGTTCTTC. The V gene is TRBV11-3, the J gene TRBJ2-1; 7 positions agree with TRBD2. Germline CDR1 SGHNT, CDR2 YENEEA. Germline trimming cut 4 bases from V and 13 bases from J; bases unmatched to any gene: 25. The CDR3 totals 18 residues.

This chain connects TRBV29-1 to TRBJ2-7, with 14 positions matching TRBD2. The CDR3 sequence is 13 residues long. The germline V gene encodes CDR1 SQVTM and CDR2 ANQGSEA. The J segment lost 4 bases and the V segment lost 6 bases, leaving 2 bases of the junction unmatched. CDR3 DNA sequence: TGCAGCGTGGGGACTAGCGGGAGTTACGAGCAGTACTTC. This gives the protein CSVGTSGSYEQYF.

This chain links TRBV6-5 with TRBJ2-7; D perhaps matches TRBD1 (6 bases). Germline-derived CDR1 and CDR2 are MNHEY and SVGAGI. This CDR3 has 14 amino acids. V was clipped by 5 bases and J by 1 base, with 12 bases between them. In DNA form, the CDR3 reads TGTGCCAGCAGTCCGGACAGTAGGTCCTACGAGCAGTACTTC. It yields the protein CASSPDSRSYEQYF.

Only one count was recorded for this clone. The chain employs TRBV7-2 and TRBJ2-7, with 9 bases that match TRBD1. Trimming at V came to 0 bases and at J to 2 bases, leaving 2 bases not matched to a gene. The germline gives CDR1 SGHTA, CDR2 FQGNSA. This CDR3 is built from 15 residues. Here the CDR3 DNA reads TGTGCCAGCAGCTTAGCGGGGACAGGGACCTACGAGCAGTACTTC. Translated, it gives CASSLAGTGTYEQYF.

The CDR3 sequence is CASRRGDYEQYF. In DNA form, the CDR3 reads TGTGCCAGCAGGCGAGGTGACTACGAGCAGTACTTC. This chain uses TRBV6-5 with TRBJ2-7, with D hard to call. This CDR3 spans 12 amino acids. V lost 6 bases and J lost 3, with 9 bases in between. Germline CDR1 and CDR2: MNHEY and SVGAGI.

The V call is TRBV30, the J call TRBJ1-6, with D possibly being TRBD1 (6 bases). The CDR3 loop spans 12 amino acids. With 4 bases removed from V and 10 bases from J, the gap between germline ends came to 11 bases. Germline V gene data show CDR1 as GTSNPN and CDR2 as SVGIG (reference sequence). As DNA, the CDR3 is TGTGCCTGGACAGGGGTTGGGTCACCCCTCCACTTT. This codes for CAWTGVGSPLHF.

V and J are TRBV5-5 and TRBJ2-3, with 10 nucleotides matching TRBD2. CDR1 is SGHKS, CDR2 YYEKEE, per germline (reference sequence). Unmatched junction bases numbered 3, after V lost 3 bases and J lost 2 bases. The CDR3 consists of 15 residues. CDR3 bases: TGTGCCAGCAGCTCCGGGACTAGCGCCACAGATACGCAGTATTTT. It translates to CASSSGTSATDTQYF.

The chain links TRBV6-2 or TRBV6-3 to TRBJ2-7; 10 bases fit TRBD1. After removal of 0 bases from V and 4 bases from J, the junction contained 9 bases not matched to a gene. Germline CDR1 and CDR2: MNHEY and SVGEGT. The CDR3 spans 17 residues. This chain's CDR3 is CASSYSRDRGIRYEQYF. CDR3 in DNA: TGTGCCAGCAGTTACTCCCGGGACAGGGGAATCAGGTACGAGCAGTACTTC.

The V and J genes are TRBV4-2 and TRBJ2-3; tentatively, D is TRBD1 (6 bases). This CDR3 comprises 15 residues. Germline V CDR1 and CDR2: LGHNA, YNFKEQ. Trimming pared 1 base from V and 8 bases from J, leaving 16 bases between. The CDR3 nucleotides read TGTGCCAGCAGCCAAGCCCCAGGGGAAGGGGGTACGCAGTATTTT. Its protein is CASSQAPGEGGTQYF.

There are a few counts of this clone. This sequence joins TRBV5-1 and TRBJ2-7; TRBD1 aligns across 7 bases. This CDR3 has 14 residues. CDR1 is SGHRS and CDR2 is YFSETQ in the germline V gene. V lost 2 bases, J lost 6 bases, and 8 bases stayed unmatched. CDR3 amino acids: CASSLGGPPPEQYF. DNA of the CDR3: TGCGCCAGCAGCTTAGGGGGCCCCCCGCCCGAGCAGTACTTC.